This entry features one TCR beta chain sequence. Using immunoSEQ multiplex PCR, the repertoire was profiled, and TCRdb retains in-frame clones only, with some absent. The sample records roughly 250,000 clones, roughly 84% being singletons. This specimen comes from a study of Tregs in tolerant kidney transplant recipients. Thawed PBMCs were FACS-sorted into unstimulated CD4+CD25+CD127- regulatory T cells, CD4+CD25- non-regulatory cells, CD4 and CD8 cells. This CDR3 contains 18 residues. Germline V gene lookup returns CDR1 MDHEN and CDR2 SYDVKM. V shed 3 bases and J shed 5 bases, with 23 bases lying between them.

Material: CD4+ T cells from blood. The TCR originated in a human donor in good health. The V call is TRBV28, the J call TRBJ1-5; weak D call: TRBD1 (5 bases). The CDR3 DNA sequence: TGTGCCAGCAGTTTCGGCCGCCGCCGGGGGTATCATCATCAGCCCCAGCATTTT. Translating it yields CASSFGRRRGYHHQPQHF.